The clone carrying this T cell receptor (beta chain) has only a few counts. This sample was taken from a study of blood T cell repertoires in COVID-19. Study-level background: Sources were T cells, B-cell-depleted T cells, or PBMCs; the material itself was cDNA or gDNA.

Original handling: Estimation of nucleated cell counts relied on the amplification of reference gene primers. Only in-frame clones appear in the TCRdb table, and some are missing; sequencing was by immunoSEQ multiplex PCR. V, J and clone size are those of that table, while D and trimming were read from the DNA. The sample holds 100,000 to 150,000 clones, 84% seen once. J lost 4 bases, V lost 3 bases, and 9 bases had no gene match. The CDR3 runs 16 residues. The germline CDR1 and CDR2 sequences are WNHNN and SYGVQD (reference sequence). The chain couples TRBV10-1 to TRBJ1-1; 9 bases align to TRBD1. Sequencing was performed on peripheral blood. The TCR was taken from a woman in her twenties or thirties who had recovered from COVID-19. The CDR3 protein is CASSDSGTGISTEAFF. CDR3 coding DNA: TGCGCCAGCAGTGATTCCGGGACAGGGATATCCACTGAAGCTTTCTTT.